This T cell receptor (beta chain) was observed in a study of blood T cell repertoires in COVID-19. Study-level information: T cells, B-cell-depleted T cells, or PBMCs provided the cDNA or gDNA that served as material.

Profiling relied on immunoSEQ multiplex PCR, and the TCRdb table lists in-frame clones only, not all of them. The sample yields 150,000 to 200,000 clones, approximately 83% seen once. About this clone: This same CDR3 is encoded by further DNA sequences in the sample.

The V gene lost 2 bases and the J gene lost 8 bases, with 9 bases spanning the gap. This CDR3 is 12 amino acids long. Looked up from germline, CDR1 is SGHAT and CDR2 is FQNNGV. Source material: peripheral blood. This chain links TRBV11-2 with TRBJ1-2; the D gene is possibly TRBD1 (5 bases). The sequence derives from a human donor with acute or convalescent COVID-19. The donor label of this sample is uncertain. The CDR3 DNA reads TGTGCCAGCAGCTTACGGCAGGGCGGCTACACCTTC. It specifies CASSLRQGGYTF.